The rows below give T cell receptor beta chains drawn from one sample of a study of T cell responses to AZD1222 COVID-19 vaccine. Produced via immunoSEQ multiplex PCR; TCRdb's table is partial and in-frame only. The table has more than 75,000 clones, roughly 88% seen once; the top ten hold 26%. This sample comprised peripheral blood, obtained on day 0 of AZD1222 vaccination. The source is an adult in good health. The CDR3 runs from the conserved cysteine through the conserved F or W. D genes are given only for firm matches. Clone size appears in some rows only: once, few, many, or a class for an expanded clone.

D | J | size | V | DNA | CDR3
- | TRBJ1-2 | - | TRBV19 | TGTGCCAGTATGACATCTTTGCCCTATGGCTACACCTTC | CASMTSLPYGYTF
- | TRBJ1-3 | - | TRBV29-1 | TGCAGCGTTGGTCCGGGATCCGGAAACACCATATATTTT | CSVGPGSGNTIYF
TRBD1 | TRBJ1-1 | - | TRBV2 | TGTGCCAGCAGTGTCAGGACAGGGCTGACTGAAGCTTTCTTT | CASSVRTGLTEAFF
TRBD1 | TRBJ2-2 | - | TRBV24-1 | TGTGCCACCAGTGTACAGGGGGGCACCGGGGAGCTGTTTTTT | CATSVQGGTGELFF
- | TRBJ2-5 | - | TRBV5-4 | TGTGCCAGCAGCTTGGGACGGTTGGAGACCCAGTACTTC | CASSLGRLETQYF
- | TRBJ2-7 | - | TRBV6-2/TRBV6-3 | TGTGCCAGCAGTCAGGACTATTTTGATGAGCAGTACTTC | CASSQDYFDEQYF
TRBD2 | TRBJ2-1 | - | TRBV5-4 | TGTGCCAGCAGGGATAGCGGGAGGTCAGGAAATGAGCAGTTCTTC | CASRDSGRSGNEQFF
- | TRBJ2-3 | - | TRBV7-3 | TGTGCCAGCAGCTTAGCTTCACTAGATACGCAGTATTTT | CASSLASLDTQYF
TRBD1 | TRBJ1-2 | - | TRBV7-9 | TGTGCCAGCAGCTTCCGGGACAGCGGGGGCTACACCTTC | CASSFRDSGGYTF
TRBD1 | TRBJ2-7 | - | TRBV12-3/TRBV12-4 | TGTGCCAGCAGGCCTGACAGGGCGTACGAGCAGTACTTC | CASRPDRAYEQYF
- | TRBJ2-2 | - | TRBV9 | TGTGCCAGCAGCGTAGGGCAGGGTGGCACCGGGGAGCTGTTTTTT | CASSVGQGGTGELFF
- | TRBJ1-6 | - | TRBV6-5 | TGTGCCAGCAATACCCAGGGGCTGGTTAATTCACCCCTCCACTTT | CASNTQGLVNSPLHF
- | TRBJ2-5 | - | TRBV29-1 | TGCAGCGTTGAAGCGGGGGCTCAAGAGACCCAGTACTTC | CSVEAGAQETQYF
TRBD2 | TRBJ2-4 | - | TRBV28 | TGTGCCAGTGGACTAGCGGGAGAGAGGGGGTTAGCCAAAAACATTCAGTACTTC | CASGLAGERGLAKNIQYF
- | TRBJ2-7 | - | TRBV7-2 | TGTGCCAGCGCTCCTTCGGACGGTGCCTACGAGCAGTACTTC | CASAPSDGAYEQYF
TRBD1 | TRBJ1-1 | - | TRBV7-3 | TGTGCCAGCAGCATCGGACAGGCCAGCAGGGGCACTGAAGCTTTCTTT | CASSIGQASRGTEAFF
- | TRBJ2-7 | - | TRBV9 | TGTGCCAGCAGCGCAGGGGGGTACGAGCAGTACTTC | CASSAGGYEQYF
- | TRBJ1-6 | - | TRBV19 | TGTGCCAGTAGGAACGGAGTTAATTCACCCCTCCACTTT | CASRNGVNSPLHF
TRBD1 | TRBJ2-7 | - | TRBV7-9 | TGTGCCAGCGGACAGGGGGGAGGCGAGCAGTACTTC | CASGQGGGEQYF
TRBD2 | TRBJ2-3 | once | TRBV7-9 | TGTGCCAGCAGCTGGACTAGCGGCACAGATACGCAGTATTTT | CASSWTSGTDTQYF
- | TRBJ2-1 | - | TRBV11-3 | TGTGCCAGCAGCCTCCGGGGCCCCTCCTACAATGAGCAGTTCTTC | CASSLRGPSYNEQFF
TRBD2 | TRBJ2-1 | - | TRBV6-4 | TGTGCCAGCAGTCACACCACGGGACTAGCGGGTGGGGGAGAGCAGTTCTTC | CASSHTTGLAGGGEQFF
- | TRBJ1-4 | - | TRBV19 | TGTGCCAGTTCAGCAAGGGACATCCAAGAAAAACTGTTTTTT | CASSARDIQEKLFF
- | TRBJ2-7 | - | TRBV28 | TGTGCCAGCAGCCCCCCGACAGGTGCCTACGAGCAGTACTTC | CASSPPTGAYEQYF
- | TRBJ2-1 | - | TRBV29-1 | TGCAGCGTTGCGGGGTCGCCCTCCAACAATGAGCAGTTCTTC | CSVAGSPSNNEQFF
- | TRBJ2-3 | - | TRBV7-9 | TGTGCCAGCAGCCGCAGGGTCACTAGCACAGATACGCAGTATTTT | CASSRRVTSTDTQYF